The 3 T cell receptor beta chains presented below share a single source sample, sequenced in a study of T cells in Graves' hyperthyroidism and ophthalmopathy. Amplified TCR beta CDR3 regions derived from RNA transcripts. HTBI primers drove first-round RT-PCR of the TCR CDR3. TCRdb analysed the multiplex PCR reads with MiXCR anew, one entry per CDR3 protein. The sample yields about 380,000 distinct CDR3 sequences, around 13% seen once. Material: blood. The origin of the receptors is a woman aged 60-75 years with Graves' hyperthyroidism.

The CDR3 loop is CASSLRFRGPDTQYF. The CDR3 DNA sequence: TGCGCCAGCAGCTTGCGGTTTAGGGGGCCAGATACGCAGTATTTT. The rearrangement uses TRBV5-1 and TRBJ2-3; 7 nucleotides line up with TRBD1. This CDR3 region has 15 residues. The V gene's germline CDR1 is SGHRS and CDR2 YFSETQ. Losses at the gene ends were 1 base for V and 4 bases for J; bases not matched to a gene: 6.

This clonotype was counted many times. The chain's CDR3 is CATSDRAQQETQYF. In DNA form, the CDR3 reads TGTGCCACCAGTGACAGGGCACAACAAGAGACCCAGTACTTC. The chain employs TRBV24-1 and TRBJ2-5; perhaps TRBD1 as D (5 bases). Germline-derived CDR1 and CDR2 are KGHDR and SFDVKD. The CDR3 is 14 residues long. Trimming took 4 bases from V and 2 from J, leaving 10 bases between them.

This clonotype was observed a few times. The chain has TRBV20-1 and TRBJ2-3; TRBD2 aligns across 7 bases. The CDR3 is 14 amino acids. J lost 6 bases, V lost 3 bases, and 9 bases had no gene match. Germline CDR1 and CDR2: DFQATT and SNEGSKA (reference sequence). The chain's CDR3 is CSARLAEGVDTQYF. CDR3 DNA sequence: TGCAGTGCTAGGCTAGCGGAGGGAGTTGATACGCAGTATTTT.